This entry is about one TCR beta chain. Its matching antigen is unknown. The data belong to a study of identifying expanded T cells in peripheral blood. Produced via immunoSEQ multiplex PCR; TCRdb's table is partial and in-frame only. Among about 94,000 clones listed, approximately 85% were seen once. During the collection period, no donor immune events like infections were recorded. CDR1 and CDR2 from the germline V gene are MNHEY and SVGAGI. The germline V and J ends were trimmed by 6 bases and 2 bases, with 7 bases remaining between them. The CDR3 covers 13 residues. Study outcomes and limitations: About 1.3 clones differed between technical replicates, versus about 17 and 20 over time. Across healthy donors, higher total template counts meant significantly greater approximately 2-week count variance.

Sequencing used blood. The chain couples TRBV6-5 to TRBJ2-2; a possible D gene is TRBD1 (5 bases). This clonotype was sampled from a person between 18 and 70 years old in good health. The CDR3 here is CASRDSNTGELFF. The CDR3 bases are TGTGCCAGCAGAGACAGTAACACCGGGGAGCTGTTTTTT.